This T cell receptor beta chain was captured in a study of blood T cell repertoires in COVID-19. Looking at the study overall: Sites across the United States, Italy and Spain contributed samples from acute and convalescent COVID-19.

Trimming cost V 5 bases and J 5 bases; bases outside gene matches: 15. CDR3 length: 17 amino acids. Germline V CDR1 and CDR2: SGHTA, FQGNSA. Sequenced by immunoSEQ multiplex PCR; TCRdb stores in-frame clones only, minus some. The repertoire holds more than 250,000 clones, with approximately 90% as singletons. The sample holds one count of this clone. The chain recombines TRBV7-2 with TRBJ1-5, with 7 bases lining up with TRBD1. The source of this sequence is a man aged 18 to 35 with active or convalescent COVID-19. The sample consisted of peripheral blood. The CDR3 reads CASSPPPRTGDDQPQHF. The DNA of the CDR3 is TGTGCCAGCAGCCCCCCCCCTCGGACAGGAGATGATCAGCCCCAGCATTTT. Full variable domain (remainder filled in from reference TRBV7-2 and TRBJ1-5): GAGVSQSPSNKVTEKGKDVELRCDPISGHTALYWYRQSLGQGLEFLIYFQGNSAPDKSGLPSDRFSAERTGGSVSTLTIQRTQQEDSAVYLCASSPPPRTGDDQPQHFGDGTRLSIL.